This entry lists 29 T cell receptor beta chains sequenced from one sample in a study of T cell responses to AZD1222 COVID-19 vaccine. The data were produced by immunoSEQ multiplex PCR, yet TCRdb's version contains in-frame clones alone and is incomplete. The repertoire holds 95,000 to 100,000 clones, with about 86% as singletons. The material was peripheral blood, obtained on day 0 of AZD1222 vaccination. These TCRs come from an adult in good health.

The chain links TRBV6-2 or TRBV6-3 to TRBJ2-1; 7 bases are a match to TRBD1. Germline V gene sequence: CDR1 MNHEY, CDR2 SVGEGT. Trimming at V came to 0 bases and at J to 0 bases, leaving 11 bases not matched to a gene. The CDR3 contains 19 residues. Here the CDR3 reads CASSYSFAEGQYSYNEQFF. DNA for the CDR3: TGTGCCAGCAGTTACTCTTTCGCCGAGGGACAGTACTCCTACAATGAGCAGTTCTTC.

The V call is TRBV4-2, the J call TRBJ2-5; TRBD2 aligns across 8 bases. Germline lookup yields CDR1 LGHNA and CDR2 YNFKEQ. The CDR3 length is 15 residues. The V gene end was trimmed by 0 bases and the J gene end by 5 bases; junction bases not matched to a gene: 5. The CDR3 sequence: CASSQEGAGEETQYF. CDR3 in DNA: TGTGCCAGCAGCCAAGAAGGAGCGGGGGAGGAGACCCAGTACTTC.

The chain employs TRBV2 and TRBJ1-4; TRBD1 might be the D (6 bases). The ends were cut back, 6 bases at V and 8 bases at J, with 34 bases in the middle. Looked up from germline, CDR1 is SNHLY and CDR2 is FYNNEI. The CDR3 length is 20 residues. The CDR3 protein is CASSLLPGGAGISSGEKLFF. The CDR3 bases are TGTGCCAGCAGCCTACTTCCGGGGGGCGCGGGCATTTCGTCGGGAGAAAAACTGTTTTTT. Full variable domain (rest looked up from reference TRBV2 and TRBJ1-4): EPEVTQTPSHQVTQMGQEVILRCVPISNHLYFYWYRQILGQKVEFLVSFYNNEISEKSEIFDDQFSVERPDGSNFTLKIRSTKLEDSAMYFCASSLLPGGAGISSGEKLFFGSGTQLSVL.

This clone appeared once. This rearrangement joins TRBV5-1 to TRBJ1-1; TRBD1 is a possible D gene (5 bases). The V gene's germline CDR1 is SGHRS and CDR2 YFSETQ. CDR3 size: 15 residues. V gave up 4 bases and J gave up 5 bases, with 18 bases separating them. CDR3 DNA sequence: TGCGCCAGCAGCCCCGAAGGGGCTAGAACAACTGAAGCTTTCTTT. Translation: CASSPEGARTTEAFF.

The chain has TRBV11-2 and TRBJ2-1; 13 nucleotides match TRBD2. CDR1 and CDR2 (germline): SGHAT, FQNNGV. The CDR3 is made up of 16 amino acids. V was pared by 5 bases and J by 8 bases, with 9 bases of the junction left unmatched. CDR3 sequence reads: CASSLTGTSGADEQFF. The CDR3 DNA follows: TGTGCCAGCAGCCTAACCGGGACTAGCGGGGCGGATGAGCAGTTCTTC.

The DNA of the CDR3 is TGTGCCAGTAGTATAGGTGCGACGAAGACTGAAGCTTTCTTT. Translated: CASSIGATKTEAFF. J is TRBJ1-1 and V is TRBV19; D ambiguous. Trimming stripped 1 base from V and 5 bases from J, with 11 bases between. Germline CDR1 reads LNHDA; CDR2 reads SQIVND (reference sequence). The CDR3 consists of 14 residues. The full variable domain, with the rest looked up from reference TRBV19 and TRBJ1-1, is DGGITQSPKYLFRKEGQNVTLSCEQNLNHDAMYWYRQDPGQGLRLIYYSQIVNDFQKGDIAEGYSVSREKKESFPLTVTSAQKNPTAFYLCASSIGATKTEAFFGQGTRLTVV.

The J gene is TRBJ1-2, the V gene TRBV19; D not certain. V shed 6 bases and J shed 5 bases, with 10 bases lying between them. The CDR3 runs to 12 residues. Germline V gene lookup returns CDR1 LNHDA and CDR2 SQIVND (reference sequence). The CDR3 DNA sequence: TGTGCCAGTAGAGACCCAAATTATGGCTACACCTTC. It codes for CASRDPNYGYTF.

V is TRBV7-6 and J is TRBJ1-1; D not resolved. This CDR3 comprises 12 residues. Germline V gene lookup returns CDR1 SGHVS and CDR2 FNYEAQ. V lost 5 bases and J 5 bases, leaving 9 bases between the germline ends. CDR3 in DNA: TGTGCCAGCAGCGAGGCCGGGACTGAAGCTTTCTTT. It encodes CASSEAGTEAFF. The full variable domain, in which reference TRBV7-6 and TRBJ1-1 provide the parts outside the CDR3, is GAGVSQSPRYKVTKRGQDVALRCDPISGHVSLYWYRQALGQGPEFLTYFNYEAQQDKSGLPNDRFSAERPEGSISTLTIQRTEQRDSAMYRCASSEAGTEAFFGQGTRLTVV.

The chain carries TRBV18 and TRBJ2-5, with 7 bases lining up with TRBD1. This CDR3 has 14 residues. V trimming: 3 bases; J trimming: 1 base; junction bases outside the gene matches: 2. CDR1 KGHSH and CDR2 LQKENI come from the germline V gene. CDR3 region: CASSPGTAQETQYF. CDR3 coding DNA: TGTGCCAGCTCACCCGGGACAGCCCAAGAGACCCAGTACTTC. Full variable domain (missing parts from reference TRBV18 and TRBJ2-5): NAGVMQNPRHLVRRRGQEARLRCSPMKGHSHVYWYRQLPEEGLKFMVYLQKENIIDESGMPKERFSAEFPKEGPSILRIQQVVRGDSAAYFCASSPGTAQETQYFGPGTRLLVL.

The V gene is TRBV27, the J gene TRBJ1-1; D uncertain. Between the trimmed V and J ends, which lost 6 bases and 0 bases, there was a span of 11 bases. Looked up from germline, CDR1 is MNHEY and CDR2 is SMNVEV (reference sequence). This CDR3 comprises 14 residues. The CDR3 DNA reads TGTGCCAGCAGCCTACAGCCGGTGAACACTGAAGCTTTCTTT. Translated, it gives CASSLQPVNTEAFF.

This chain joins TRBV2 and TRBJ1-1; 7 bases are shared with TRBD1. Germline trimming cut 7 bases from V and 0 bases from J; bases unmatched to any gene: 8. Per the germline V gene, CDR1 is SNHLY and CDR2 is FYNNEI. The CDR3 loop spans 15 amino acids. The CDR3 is CASTEGTVLNTEAFF. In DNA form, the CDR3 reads TGTGCCAGCACCGAGGGGACAGTATTGAACACTGAAGCTTTCTTT.

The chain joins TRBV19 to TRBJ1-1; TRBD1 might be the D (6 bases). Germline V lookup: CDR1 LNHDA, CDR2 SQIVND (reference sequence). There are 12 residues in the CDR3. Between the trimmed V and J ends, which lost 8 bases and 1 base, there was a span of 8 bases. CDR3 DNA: TGTGCCAGTTGCAGGGGGAACACTGAAGCTTTCTTT. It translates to CASCRGNTEAFF.

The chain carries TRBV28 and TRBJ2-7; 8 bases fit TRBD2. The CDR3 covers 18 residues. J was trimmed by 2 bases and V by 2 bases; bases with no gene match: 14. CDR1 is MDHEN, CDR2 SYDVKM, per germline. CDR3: CASSLPGGAAGLTYEQYF. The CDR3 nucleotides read TGTGCCAGCAGTTTACCCGGGGGGGCGGCGGGATTAACCTACGAGCAGTACTTC.

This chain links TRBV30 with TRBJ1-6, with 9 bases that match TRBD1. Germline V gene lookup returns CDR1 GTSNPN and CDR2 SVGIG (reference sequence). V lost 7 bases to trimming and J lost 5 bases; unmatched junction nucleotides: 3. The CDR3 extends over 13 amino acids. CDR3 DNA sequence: TGTGCCTCCAGGACAGGGGATAATTCACCCCTCCACTTT. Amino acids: CASRTGDNSPLHF.

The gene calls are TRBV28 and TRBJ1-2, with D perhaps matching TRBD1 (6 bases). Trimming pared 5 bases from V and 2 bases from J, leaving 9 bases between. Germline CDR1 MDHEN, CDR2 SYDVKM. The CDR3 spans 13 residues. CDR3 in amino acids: CASSPGQNYGYTF. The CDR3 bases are TGTGCCAGCAGTCCGGGACAAAACTATGGCTACACCTTC.

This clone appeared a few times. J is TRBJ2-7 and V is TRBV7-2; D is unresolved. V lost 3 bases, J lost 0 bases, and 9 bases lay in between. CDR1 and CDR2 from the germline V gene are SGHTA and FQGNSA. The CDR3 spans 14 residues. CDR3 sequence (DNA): TGTGCCAGCAGCTTCGATAGCTTCTCCTACGAGCAGTACTTC. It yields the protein CASSFDSFSYEQYF.

CDR3: CASSPITESGEAFF. CDR3 coding DNA: TGTGCCAGCAGCCCTATTACCGAGTCGGGCGAAGCTTTCTTT. J is TRBJ1-1 and V is TRBV4-2, with D hard to call. Germline loops: CDR1 LGHNA, CDR2 YNFKEQ. Deletions cut 4 bases from V and 8 bases from J, with 17 bases between. CDR3 size: 14 residues.

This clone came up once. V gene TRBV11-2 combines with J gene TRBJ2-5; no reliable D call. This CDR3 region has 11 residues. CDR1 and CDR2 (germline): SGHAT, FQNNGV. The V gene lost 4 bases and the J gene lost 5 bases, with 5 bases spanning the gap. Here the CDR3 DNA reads TGTGCCAGCAGCTCAGAGGAGACCCAGTACTTC. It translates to CASSSEETQYF. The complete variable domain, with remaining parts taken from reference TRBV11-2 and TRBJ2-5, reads EAGVAQSPRYKIIEKRQSVAFWCNPISGHATLYWYQQILGQGPKLLIQFQNNGVVDDSQLPKDRFSAERLKGVDSTLKIQPAKLEDSAVYLCASSSEETQYFGPGTRLLVL.

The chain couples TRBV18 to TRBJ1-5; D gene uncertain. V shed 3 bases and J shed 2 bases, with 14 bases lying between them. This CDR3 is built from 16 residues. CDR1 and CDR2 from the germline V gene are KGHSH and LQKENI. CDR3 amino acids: CASSPLSVPGNQPQHF. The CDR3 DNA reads TGTGCCAGCTCACCCCTTTCCGTACCAGGCAATCAGCCCCAGCATTTT.

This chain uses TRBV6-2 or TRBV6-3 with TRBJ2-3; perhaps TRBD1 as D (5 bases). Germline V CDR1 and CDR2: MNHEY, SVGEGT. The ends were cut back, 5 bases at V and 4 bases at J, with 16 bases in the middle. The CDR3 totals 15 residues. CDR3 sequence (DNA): TGTGCCAGCAGTACCGTGGCAGGGTACCCAGATACGCAGTATTTT. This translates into CASSTVAGYPDTQYF.

The CDR3 nucleotides are TGTGCCAGCAGCTTGTTTTCGGGACAGATCGGCTATGGCTACACCTTC. It translates to CASSLFSGQIGYGYTF. The J gene is TRBJ1-2, the V gene TRBV5-4, with 7 nucleotides matching TRBD1. The V segment lost 1 base and the J segment 4 bases; nucleotides outside the gene matches: 10. The CDR3 has 16 amino acids. CDR1 and CDR2 from the germline V gene are SGHNT and YYREEE (reference sequence).

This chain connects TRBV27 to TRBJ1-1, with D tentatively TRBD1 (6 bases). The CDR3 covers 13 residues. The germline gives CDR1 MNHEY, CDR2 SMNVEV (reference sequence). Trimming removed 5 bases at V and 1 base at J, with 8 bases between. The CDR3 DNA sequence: TGTGCCAGCAGTGGACAGTCGAACACTGAAGCTTTCTTT. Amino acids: CASSGQSNTEAFF.

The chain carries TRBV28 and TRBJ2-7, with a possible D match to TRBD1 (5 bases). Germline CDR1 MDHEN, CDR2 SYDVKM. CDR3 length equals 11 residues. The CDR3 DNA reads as TGTGTCTCAGGGAATAGATACGAGCAGTACTTC. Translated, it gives CVSGNRYEQYF.

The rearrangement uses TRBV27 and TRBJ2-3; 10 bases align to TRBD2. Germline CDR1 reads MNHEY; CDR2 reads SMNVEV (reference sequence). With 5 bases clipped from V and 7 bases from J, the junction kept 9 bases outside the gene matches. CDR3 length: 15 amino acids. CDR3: CASSATSGIANTQYF. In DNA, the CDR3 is TGTGCCAGCAGTGCCACTAGCGGGATAGCAAATACGCAGTATTTT.

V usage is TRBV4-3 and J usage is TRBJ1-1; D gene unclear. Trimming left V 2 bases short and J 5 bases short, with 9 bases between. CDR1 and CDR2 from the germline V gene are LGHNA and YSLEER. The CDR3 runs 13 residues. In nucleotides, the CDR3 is TGCGCCAGCAGCCAAACCATGGCAACTGAAGCTTTCTTT. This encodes CASSQTMATEAFF.

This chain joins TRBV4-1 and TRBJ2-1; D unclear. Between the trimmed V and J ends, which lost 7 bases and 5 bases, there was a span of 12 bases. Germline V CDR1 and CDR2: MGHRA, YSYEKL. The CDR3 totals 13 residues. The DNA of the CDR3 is TGCGCCAGCAAATCGCCGCGCGACAATGAGCAGTTCTTC. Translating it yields CASKSPRDNEQFF.

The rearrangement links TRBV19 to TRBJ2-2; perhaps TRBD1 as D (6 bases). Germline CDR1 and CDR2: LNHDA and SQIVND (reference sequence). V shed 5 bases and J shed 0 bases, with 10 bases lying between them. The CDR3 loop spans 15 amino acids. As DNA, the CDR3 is TGTGCCAGTAGTTACGACAGGACGAACACCGGGGAGCTGTTTTTT. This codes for CASSYDRTNTGELFF.

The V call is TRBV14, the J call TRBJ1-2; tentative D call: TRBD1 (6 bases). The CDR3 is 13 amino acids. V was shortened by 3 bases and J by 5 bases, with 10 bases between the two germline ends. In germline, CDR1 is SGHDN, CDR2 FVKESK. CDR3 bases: TGTGCCAGCAGCCACCGGACAGCTTATGGCTACACCTTC. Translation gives CASSHRTAYGYTF.

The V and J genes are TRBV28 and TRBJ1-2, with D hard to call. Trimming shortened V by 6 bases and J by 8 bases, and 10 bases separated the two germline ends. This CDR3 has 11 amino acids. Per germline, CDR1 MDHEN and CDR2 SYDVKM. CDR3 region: CASRASGGYTF. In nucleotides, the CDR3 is TGTGCCAGCAGGGCCTCCGGGGGCTACACCTTC.